The rows below give T cell receptor beta chains drawn from one sample of a study of Graves' ophthalmopathy and Graves' hyperthyroidism. TCRdb ran MiXCR on the multiplex PCR reads and lists one entry per CDR3 protein. The data contain about 220,000 distinct CDR3 sequences, around a fifth of them singletons. The sample taken for sequencing was peripheral blood. The receptors were sampled from a woman aged 45 to 65 with Graves' ophthalmopathy. Both conserved end residues are part of each CDR3. Each record gives: CDR3 length, D gene, V gene, J gene, clone size, CDR3 DNA, CDR3 protein. D genes are given only for firm matches. Not all rows give a size; the values are once, few, many and, for expanded clones, a class.

14,.,TRBV7-2,TRBJ2-5,.,TGTGCCAGCAGCCCTATGGGGCACCAAGAGACCCAGTACTTC,CASSPMGHQETQYF
13,.,TRBV5-1,TRBJ2-7,many,TGCGCCAGCAGCTTGGATGGAGGGAGGGAGCAGTACTTC,CASSLDGGREQYF
13,.,TRBV27,TRBJ2-5,many,TGTGCCAGCAGTTTAAAGAGACAAGAGACCCAGTACTTC,CASSLKRQETQYF
13,.,TRBV7-2,TRBJ2-2,.,TGTGCCAGCAGCTTAGACGCGTTTGGAGAGCTGTTTTTT,CASSLDAFGELFF
16,TRBD1,TRBV4-1,TRBJ2-7,many,TGCGCCAGCAGCCAAGATCCCGGGACAGGGGGAAACGAGCAGTACTTC,CASSQDPGTGGNEQYF
15,.,TRBV28,TRBJ1-3,many,TGTGCCAGCAATTATGGGGCCTCGGCTGGAAACACCATATATTTT,CASNYGASAGNTIYF
16,.,TRBV11-2,TRBJ2-1,.,TGTGCCAGCAGCTTAGGACCAAACCTCCCGTACAATGAGCAGTTCTTC,CASSLGPNLPYNEQFF
16,TRBD1,TRBV28,TRBJ1-3,.,TGTGCCAGCAGTTTACATCAGGGGGCCGCTGGAAACACCATATATTTT,CASSLHQGAAGNTIYF
15,.,TRBV2,TRBJ1-2,many,TGTGCCAGCAACTTTTCTCCCGGGGGAGATACTGGCTACACCTTC,CASNFSPGGDTGYTF
14,.,TRBV2,TRBJ2-3,many,TGTGCCAGCGGACGGAGCCCTAGCACAGATACGCAGTATTTT,CASGRSPSTDTQYF
14,TRBD1,TRBV29-1,TRBJ2-7,many,TGCAGCGTTGTGGGGACAGGGAACTCCTACGAGCAGTACTTC,CSVVGTGNSYEQYF
16,TRBD2,TRBV12-3/TRBV12-4,TRBJ2-7,.,TGTGCCAGCAGGGGGGGAAAAGGACTAGCGGTAGCCGAGCAGTACTTC,CASRGGKGLAVAEQYF
14,TRBD1,TRBV6-5,TRBJ1-2,many,TGTGCCAGTAAGGGGGCCTACGGAGCTTATGGCTACACCTTC,CASKGAYGAYGYTF
14,.,TRBV20-1,TRBJ1-3,many,TGCAGTGCTCTCGATCCCCACTCTGGAAACACCATATATTTT,CSALDPHSGNTIYF
15,TRBD1,TRBV24-1,TRBJ1-1,.,TGTGCCACCAGTGAGTCGACAGGGGTTTCCACTGAAGCTTTCTTT,CATSESTGVSTEAFF
13,.,TRBV29-1,TRBJ2-6,many,TGCAGCGTTGTAGGTGGTGGGGCCAACGTCCTGACTTTC,CSVVGGGANVLTF
15,TRBD1,TRBV6-2/TRBV6-3,TRBJ1-2,many,TGTGCCAGCAGTCTCGCGGGGACAGGGATCTATGGCTACACCTTC,CASSLAGTGIYGYTF
14,.,TRBV2,TRBJ2-2,.,TGTGCCAGCAGGGGGAAGGTTGTCTCCGGGGAGCTGTTTTTT,CASRGKVVSGELFF
15,.,TRBV4-1,TRBJ1-5,.,TGCGCCAGCAGCCAAGAACAAGGAATCTGGCAGCCCCAGCATTTT,CASSQEQGIWQPQHF
14,TRBD1,TRBV29-1,TRBJ2-2,few,TGCAGCGGAAGGGGGCAGGGGCTCGCCGGGGAGCTGTTTTTT,CSGRGQGLAGELFF
15,TRBD1,TRBV6-1,TRBJ1-2,many,TGTGCCAGCAGCGAAGGACAGGGGGGTTTCTATGGCTACACCTTC,CASSEGQGGFYGYTF
16,TRBD1,TRBV12-3/TRBV12-4,TRBJ2-5,many,TGTGCCAGCAGTTCGCCGGGGACAGGGCCTAAAGAGACCCAGTACTTC,CASSSPGTGPKETQYF
14,.,TRBV5-1,TRBJ2-4,many,TGCGCCAGCAGCTTCGAGGGGGCCAAAAACATTCAGTACTTC,CASSFEGAKNIQYF
16,.,TRBV24-1,TRBJ2-5,many,TGTGCCACCAGTGATTTGGGTGCCATACGGGGAGAGACCCAGTACTTC,CATSDLGAIRGETQYF
15,.,TRBV2,TRBJ2-6,many,TGTGCCAGCGACGAACAGGGTCCTGGGGCCAACGTCCTGACTTTC,CASDEQGPGANVLTF
12,.,TRBV27,TRBJ2-7,many,TGTGCCAGCAGTTATTGGGGTAGCGAGCAGTACTTC,CASSYWGSEQYF
13,.,TRBV2,TRBJ1-2,many,TGTGCCGGCAGCCCAAATGATTATTATGGCTACACCTTC,CAGSPNDYYGYTF
14,.,TRBV4-1,TRBJ1-2,.,TGCGCCAGCAGCCAAGTCGGCAGGGTGCCAGGCTACACCTTC,CASSQVGRVPGYTF
15,.,TRBV18,TRBJ1-1,few,TGTGCCAGCTCACCCGGTCTAGGGGGTAACACTGAAGCTTTCTTT,CASSPGLGGNTEAFF
15,.,TRBV28,TRBJ2-7,many,TGTGCCAGCCTCGACGGCACCCGGCAAGCTCGCGAGCAGTACTTC,CASLDGTRQAREQYF
15,TRBD1,TRBV6-2/TRBV6-3,TRBJ1-2,.,TGTGCCAGCAGTTTCGGGACAGGGGAGTACCATGGCTACACCTTC,CASSFGTGEYHGYTF
14,.,TRBV29-1,TRBJ2-3,.,TGCAGCGTTGTGCGGTCCAGGGGCACAGATACGCGGTATTTT,CSVVRSRGTDTRYF
12,.,TRBV12-3/TRBV12-4,TRBJ1-2,many,TGTGCCAGCAGTCTCCAGTCTCGGGGCTACACCTTC,CASSLQSRGYTF
14,.,TRBV28,TRBJ2-5,few,TGTGCCAGCAAACTAGGGGGGTACCAAGAGACCCAGTACTTC,CASKLGGYQETQYF
14,.,TRBV6-1,TRBJ2-7,many,TGTGCCAGCAAAGGGCAGTTTAGCTCCTACGAGCAGTACTTC,CASKGQFSSYEQYF
13,.,TRBV28,TRBJ1-1,.,TGTGCCAGTCTACACCCAGGGGTCCCGGAAGCTTTCTTT,CASLHPGVPEAFF
15,.,TRBV7-2,TRBJ2-2,many,TGTGCCAGCAGCTTAGCGAAGGCGAACACCGGGGAGCTGTTTTTT,CASSLAKANTGELFF
13,TRBD1,TRBV28,TRBJ1-1,many,TGTGCCAGCAGTGACAGGGGAAACACTGAAGCTTTCTTT,CASSDRGNTEAFF
15,.,TRBV6-1,TRBJ2-7,few,TGTGCCAGCGGGGGTAGGGAATTTCCCCTCAACGAGCAGTACTTC,CASGGREFPLNEQYF
14,.,TRBV7-2,TRBJ1-2,.,TGTGCCAGCAGCTTACAACGGGGGTCGGGAGGCTACACCTTC,CASSLQRGSGGYTF
15,TRBD1,TRBV28,TRBJ2-5,.,TGTGCCAGCAGTTTACCCGGGACAGAAAAAGAGACCCAGTACTTC,CASSLPGTEKETQYF
11,.,TRBV6-2/TRBV6-3,TRBJ2-7,.,TGTGCCAGCAGTCGACGCTACGAGCAGTACTTC,CASSRRYEQYF
11,.,TRBV6-1,TRBJ2-2,many,TGTGCCAGCAGGGAAACCGGGGAGCTGTTTTTT,CASRETGELFF
12,.,TRBV5-1,TRBJ1-2,many,TGCGCCAGCAGCTTGGGAAGGGATGGCTACACCTTC,CASSLGRDGYTF
15,TRBD1,TRBV18,TRBJ2-7,.,TGTGCCAGCTCACAAAAGACAGGGTTTGAATACGAGCAGTACTTC,CASSQKTGFEYEQYF
13,TRBD1,TRBV6-1,TRBJ2-7,many,TGTGCCAGCAGGTCGACAGGGGGCCCCGAGCAGTACTTC,CASRSTGGPEQYF
13,.,TRBV20-1,TRBJ2-5,many,TGCAGTGCCAGAAGGCCGGCCCAAGAGACCCAGTACTTC,CSARRPAQETQYF
20,.,TRBV26,TRBJ2-2,.,TGTGCCAGCAGTTCCTGGACAGGCGGTAACTCGGGTTCGAACACCGGGGAGCTGTTTTTT,CASSSWTGGNSGSNTGELFF